Listed below are T cell receptor beta chains from one sample, sequenced in a study of blood T cell repertoires in COVID-19. Produced via immunoSEQ multiplex PCR; TCRdb's table is partial and in-frame only. The data show around 60,000 clones, approximately 80% seen once. Source material: peripheral blood. These receptors were obtained from a man at least 80 years old with acute or convalescent COVID-19. CDR3s include the opening cysteine and the closing phenylalanine or tryptophan. Each record gives: clone size, V gene, D gene, J gene, CDR3 protein, CDR3 DNA. A D gene is named only where the DNA matches it firmly. Rows may omit the clone size; those that give it use once, few, many or a size class.

-	TRBV10-3	-	TRBJ1-2	CAITHGESANYGYTF	TGTGCCATCACCCACGGGGAATCAGCTAACTATGGCTACACCTTC
-	TRBV18	TRBD1	TRBJ1-1	CASSPDRRQGIGTEAFF	TGTGCCAGCTCACCAGATAGGAGACAGGGAATAGGGACTGAAGCTTTCTTT
-	TRBV7-2	-	TRBJ2-7	CASSLVGTLLSGEQYF	TGTGCCAGCAGCTTAGTTGGGACTCTACTGTCGGGCGAGCAGTACTTC
-	TRBV4-1	TRBD2	TRBJ2-7	CASSQLTSGGSYEQYF	TGCGCCAGCAGCCAACTCACTAGCGGGGGCTCCTACGAGCAGTACTTC
-	TRBV2	-	TRBJ2-5	CASSVSPGSETQYF	TGTGCCAGCAGTGTTAGTCCGGGTTCGGAGACCCAGTACTTC
-	TRBV7-2	-	TRBJ1-1	CASSHRSREAFF	TGTGCCAGCAGCCATCGGTCCCGTGAAGCTTTCTTT
-	TRBV11-2	TRBD1	TRBJ2-7	CASSGRDRGSYEQYF	TGTGCCAGCAGCGGGCGGGACAGGGGTTCCTACGAGCAGTACTTC
-	TRBV27	TRBD1	TRBJ1-5	CASSPQGAFSNQPQHF	TGTGCCAGCAGTCCTCAGGGGGCTTTTAGCAATCAGCCCCAGCATTTT
-	TRBV5-1	TRBD1	TRBJ1-1	CASSFGQGDEAFF	TGCGCCAGCAGCTTCGGGCAGGGGGATGAAGCTTTCTTT
-	TRBV10-3	-	TRBJ1-4	CAISESNEANEKLFF	TGTGCCATCAGTGAGTCGAACGAGGCTAATGAAAAACTGTTTTTT
-	TRBV11-2	-	TRBJ1-1	CASSSLARGGSTEAFF	TGTGCCAGCAGCTCCCTTGCTCGGGGGGGTTCGACTGAAGCTTTCTTT
-	TRBV5-1	-	TRBJ2-3	CASSPGHGNRADTQYF	TGCGCCAGCAGCCCAGGACACGGCAACCGAGCAGATACGCAGTATTTT
-	TRBV19	-	TRBJ1-2	CASSIGSGRNYGYTF	TGTGCCAGTAGTATAGGGTCCGGGAGGAACTATGGCTACACCTTC
-	TRBV6-4	TRBD1	TRBJ1-2	CASSDGTGYGYTF	TGTGCCAGCAGTGACGGGACAGGCTATGGCTACACCTTC
few	TRBV6-5	TRBD1	TRBJ1-1	CASSIDRDTEAFF	TGTGCCAGCAGTATCGACAGGGACACTGAAGCTTTCTTT
-	TRBV9	-	TRBJ1-3	CASSVSSSGNTIYF	TGTGCCAGCAGCGTGAGTAGCTCTGGAAACACCATATATTTT
-	TRBV19	-	TRBJ2-7	CASQRQGIDHEQYF	TGTGCCAGCCAAAGGCAGGGGATAGACCACGAGCAGTACTTC
-	TRBV20-1	-	TRBJ1-2	CSASVLRGSYGYTF	TGCAGTGCTAGTGTGTTACGGGGATCCTATGGCTACACCTTC
-	TRBV30	-	TRBJ1-2	CAWSKGAGGYTF	TGTGCCTGGAGTAAAGGGGCGGGGGGCTACACCTTC
-	TRBV6-5	TRBD2	TRBJ2-1	CASTRATSAGDEQFF	TGTGCCAGCACTAGGGCCACCTCCGCGGGAGATGAGCAGTTCTTC
-	TRBV23-1	TRBD1	TRBJ2-7	CASRQITGASPPLPFYEQYF	TGCGCCAGCAGGCAGATAACAGGGGCGTCTCCCCCTTTACCTTTCTACGAGCAGTACTTC
-	TRBV4-1	-	TRBJ1-5	CASSHGRGFNQPQHF	TGCGCCAGCAGCCACGGTAGGGGGTTCAATCAGCCCCAGCATTTT
once	TRBV2	-	TRBJ1-1	CASKGGDTLNTEAFF	TGTGCCAGCAAGGGGGGGGACACCCTAAACACTGAAGCTTTCTTT
-	TRBV3-1/TRBV3-2	TRBD1	TRBJ1-1	CASSQGDRGHTEAFF	TGTGCCAGCAGCCAGGGGGACAGGGGCCACACTGAAGCTTTCTTT
few	TRBV4-1	-	TRBJ2-2	CASSQEVPGAGGTGELFF	TGCGCCAGCAGCCAAGAGGTCCCTGGAGCGGGCGGCACCGGGGAGCTGTTTTTT
-	TRBV11-3	TRBD1	TRBJ1-1	CASSFATGGDTEAFF	TGTGCCAGCAGCTTCGCGACAGGGGGGGACACTGAAGCTTTCTTT
-	TRBV3-1/TRBV3-2	TRBD2	TRBJ2-1	CASSPVAGGLNEQFF	TGTGCCAGCAGCCCCGTCGCGGGGGGGTTAAATGAGCAGTTCTTC
-	TRBV5-4	-	TRBJ1-6	CASSPDSPYNSPLHF	TGTGCCAGCAGCCCGGACAGCCCCTATAATTCACCCCTCCACTTT
-	TRBV5-1	TRBD2	TRBJ2-1	CASSVDPGLAGGHQFF	TGCGCCAGCAGCGTTGACCCGGGACTAGCGGGGGGGCATCAGTTCTTC
-	TRBV14	TRBD2	TRBJ2-3	CASSQGPVSSGGQGTQYF	TGTGCCAGCAGCCAAGGACCCGTATCTAGCGGGGGCCAGGGTACGCAGTATTTT
-	TRBV6-5	-	TRBJ1-5	CASSYTTGVGQPQHF	TGTGCCAGCAGTTACACGACAGGCGTTGGTCAGCCCCAGCATTTT
once	TRBV11-1	TRBD1	TRBJ2-3	CASSLRPGGSDTQYF	TGTGCCAGCAGCTTAAGGCCAGGGGGCTCAGATACGCAGTATTTT
few	TRBV2	-	TRBJ2-2	CATSPSSTSNTGELFF	TGTGCCACCTCGCCTAGCTCAACTTCGAACACCGGGGAGCTGTTTTTT
once	TRBV7-9	-	TRBJ2-5	CASSVAAARETQYF	TGTGCCAGCAGTGTAGCGGCCGCCAGGGAGACCCAGTACTTC
few	TRBV12-2	-	TRBJ1-5	CASRLGGDRGRSNQPQHF	TGTGCAAGTCGCTTAGGGGGGGACAGGGGCCGAAGCAATCAGCCCCAGCATTTT
-	TRBV15	-	TRBJ1-2	CATSRGGDGYTF	TGTGCCACCAGCAGGGGAGGGGATGGCTACACCTTC
-	TRBV21-1	-	TRBJ1-2	CASSGPKSINGYTF	TGTGCCAGCAGCGGGCCAAAAAGCATTAATGGCTACACCTTC
-	TRBV14	TRBD1	TRBJ1-2	CASSEQGDGYTF	TGTGCCAGCAGCGAGCAGGGGGATGGCTACACCTTC
-	TRBV11-2	-	TRBJ2-2	CASSLGRHSRTGELFF	TGTGCCAGCAGCTTAGGTCGGCATTCGCGGACCGGGGAGCTGTTTTTT
once	TRBV6-4	-	TRBJ1-1	CASSPSPGNTEAFF	TGTGCCAGCAGCCCCAGCCCGGGAAACACTGAAGCTTTCTTT
-	TRBV5-1	TRBD1	TRBJ2-3	CASSPGQETDTQYF	TGCGCCAGCAGCCCCGGACAGGAAACAGATACGCAGTATTTT
-	TRBV4-2	TRBD1	TRBJ2-7	CASSQDLDRAPYEQYF	TGTGCCAGCAGCCAAGATTTGGACAGGGCCCCCTACGAGCAGTACTTC
-	TRBV3-1/TRBV3-2	TRBD1	TRBJ1-1	CASRDRAEAFF	TGTGCCAGCAGGGACAGGGCTGAAGCTTTCTTT
-	TRBV11-3	TRBD1	TRBJ1-3	CASSFAGTAGSGNTIYF	TGTGCCAGCAGCTTCGCCGGGACAGCGGGCTCTGGAAACACCATATATTTT
-	TRBV30	TRBD1	TRBJ2-6	CAWGGQLSGANVLTF	TGTGCCTGGGGGGGACAGCTATCTGGGGCCAACGTCCTGACTTTC
-	TRBV5-8	-	TRBJ1-2	CASSQGWTWGYTF	TGTGCCAGCAGCCAGGGGTGGACTTGGGGCTACACCTTC
-	TRBV11-3	-	TRBJ1-4	CASSFEGVGTNEKLFF	TGTGCCAGCAGCTTCGAGGGAGTTGGGACTAATGAAAAACTGTTTTTT
-	TRBV11-3	TRBD1	TRBJ2-5	CASSRDRGPETQYF	TGTGCCAGCAGCCGAGACAGGGGACCAGAGACCCAGTACTTC
-	TRBV5-1	TRBD1	TRBJ1-4	CASSLTGGNEKLFF	TGCGCCAGCAGCTTAACAGGGGGCAACGAAAAACTGTTTTTT
once	TRBV5-5	-	TRBJ1-1	CASSLSGRRVNTEAFF	TGTGCCAGCAGCTTGTCGGGACGGAGGGTGAACACTGAAGCTTTCTTT
-	TRBV3-1/TRBV3-2	-	TRBJ1-2	CASRTANYGYTF	TGTGCCAGCCGGACAGCTAACTATGGCTACACCTTC
few	TRBV7-2	TRBD1	TRBJ1-5	CASSLTGGRGQPQHF	TGTGCCAGCAGCCTAACAGGGGGCCGGGGTCAGCCCCAGCATTTT
-	TRBV11-2	-	TRBJ1-1	CASSFYLNTEAFF	TGTGCCAGCAGCTTCTACTTGAACACTGAAGCTTTCTTT
-	TRBV12-5	TRBD1	TRBJ1-1	CASGGDRGRLNTEAFF	TGTGCTAGTGGCGGGGACAGGGGGCGATTGAACACTGAAGCTTTCTTT
once	TRBV11-3	-	TRBJ1-1	CASGKQGYTEAFF	TGTGCCAGCGGGAAACAGGGTTACACTGAAGCTTTCTTT
many	TRBV6-5	TRBD1	TRBJ1-2	CASRSDRARGYTF	TGTGCCAGCAGATCGGACAGGGCGCGGGGCTACACCTTC
few	TRBV25-1	TRBD1	TRBJ1-2	CASRGDRGEYGYTF	TGTGCCAGCAGGGGGGACAGGGGAGAATATGGCTACACCTTC